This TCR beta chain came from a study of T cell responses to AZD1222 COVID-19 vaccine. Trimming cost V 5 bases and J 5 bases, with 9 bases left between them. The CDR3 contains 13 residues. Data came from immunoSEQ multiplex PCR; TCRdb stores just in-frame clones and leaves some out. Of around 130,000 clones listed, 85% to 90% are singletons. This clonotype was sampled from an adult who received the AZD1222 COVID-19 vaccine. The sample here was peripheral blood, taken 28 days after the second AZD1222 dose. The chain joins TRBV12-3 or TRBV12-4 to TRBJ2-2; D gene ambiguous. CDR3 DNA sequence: TGTGCCAGCAGTGGCTATGATACCGGGGAGCTGTTTTTT. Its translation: CASSGYDTGELFF.